This TCR beta chain is from a study of blood T cell repertoires in COVID-19. On the study more broadly: The United States, Italy and Spain provided the acute and convalescent COVID-19 samples. PBMCs, B-cell-depleted T cells, or T cells provided the cDNA or gDNA that made up the material.

The assay was immunoSEQ multiplex PCR, and TCRdb's table has in-frame clones only and misses some. The table has fewer than 350,000 clones, 70% to 90% seen once. All enrollees were about 18 to 100 years old and from approximately 24 US areas. Clinical histories supplied by participants themselves formed the basis of cohort assignment. CDR3 length: 15 residues. V lost 1 base, J lost 4 bases, and 6 bases stayed unmatched. The germline V gene encodes CDR1 KGHSH and CDR2 LQKENI. The source is a woman aged 40-49 years with acute COVID-19. The chain combines TRBV18 with TRBJ2-7, with 8 bases matching TRBD1. The source material was PBMCs or T cells enriched from blood (not recorded which). The CDR3 nucleotides are TGTGCCAGCTCACCACTTGGACAGGGTCTATACGAGCAGTACTTC. It encodes CASSPLGQGLYEQYF.